These T cell receptor beta chains were read from a single sample in a study of CD8 T cells in Susac syndrome. Via MiXCR, TCRdb re-called the immunoSEQ multiplex PCR reads, giving one row per CDR3 protein. The sample holds 75,000 to 95,000 distinct CDR3 sequences, 80% to 95% seen once. The sample consisted of CD8+ T cells from PBMCs. The receptor set was obtained from a human donor with Susac syndrome. CDR3s leave out the opening cysteine and the closing phenylalanine or tryptophan. The D gene is left open where the match is weak.

v_call | d_call | cdr3_aa
TRBV27 | NA | ASSLGNEQY
TRBV20-1 | TRBD2 | SAIVGLAGGNEQF
TRBV12-5 | NA | ASGPDPSSYNSPLH
TRBV6-5 | NA | ASSFSGMNTEAF
TRBV28 | TRBD1 | ASGSGTGYEQY
TRBV27 | TRBD2 | ASVPRGRSTDTQY
TRBV11-2 | TRBD1 | ASSSGTGGYQTDTQY
TRBV21-1 | NA | ASSVQKLKGLSGELF
TRBV4-2 | TRBD1 | ASSHGQGSKNIQY
TRBV7-9 | NA | ASSLGGLGAF
TRBV6-5 | TRBD2 | ASSYGLAGGSSYEQY
TRBV12-3/TRBV12-4 | TRBD2 | ASSPTSPGGPQETQY
TRBV3-1 | TRBD2 | ASSQVRTSGLQETQY
TRBV4-2 | TRBD1 | ASSQDLRDRVNTEAF
TRBV12-3/TRBV12-4 | TRBD1 | ASSSGRDRGVYLRITDTQY
TRBV29-1 | NA | SVEERRYGYT
TRBV6-1 | TRBD1 | ASSEDRRSSYEQY
TRBV27 | TRBD2 | ASSTQRGSYEQY
TRBV11-2 | NA | ASSYGTVNPYYEQY
TRBV7-7 | NA | ASSALQTRVLQETQY
TRBV6-1 | TRBD1 | ASTAWGQGGNSPLH
TRBV7-2 | NA | ASSLGHSGNTIY
TRBV7-8 | NA | ASSSPAGGSPNQPQH
TRBV21-1 | NA | ASSNREGGEQY
TRBV3-1 | NA | ASSQDPLGGYT
TRBV7-8 | NA | ASSLGAGNTIY
TRBV19 | NA | ASSTAMNTEAF
TRBV7-2 | NA | ASSEQRAAGELF
TRBV7-9 | TRBD1 | ASRTRDRGEETQY
TRBV30 | NA | AWSDVQENIQY
TRBV27 | NA | ASSVLGRGNQPQH
TRBV4-1 | TRBD1 | ASSPVPGQGLNTEAF
TRBV6-1 | NA | ASSEREDHEQY
TRBV27 | TRBD1 | ASSPTGGFTGELF
TRBV5-1 | NA | ASSLAPGTNTEAF
TRBV7-2 | TRBD2 | ASSLQRGTDTQY
TRBV4-3 | NA | ASSPRDGAMNNEQF
TRBV7-9 | TRBD1 | ASSRTGVIRDTGELF
TRBV20-1 | TRBD2 | SARDRGGVAGAPFSNNEQF
TRBV20-1 | TRBD2 | SATTSGGGTDTQY
TRBV24-1 | TRBD1 | ATSDTGTGLGAF
TRBV7-9 | NA | ASSRGGGSYNEQF
TRBV11-2 | NA | ASSFLIRGVINEKLF
TRBV5-1 | NA | ASSLEAGTYGYT
TRBV19 | TRBD1 | ASSIGTGGHDEQF
TRBV14 | NA | ASSRSILSYEQY
TRBV4-1 | NA | ASSPTGIEQF
TRBV27 | NA | ASRTTSQGIYQPQH
TRBV11-2 | NA | ASSHEGKGNYEQY
TRBV27 | NA | ASSFRPPYEQY
TRBV27 | NA | ASSPGPYYGYT
TRBV2 | NA | ASSSTGQETQY
TRBV20-1 | NA | SAPNPGTQRREKLF
TRBV2 | NA | ASNPRVPPNTGELF
TRBV5-4 | TRBD2 | ASRPGGTSKGADTQY
TRBV30 | TRBD1 | AWSVDRGRIGELF
TRBV6-1 | NA | ASSEDEQY
TRBV2 | NA | ASSPRGGSGNTIY
TRBV11-2 | TRBD2 | ASSLEGLAETVEPLNEQF
TRBV7-2 | NA | ASSLFRDTNQPQH